The next 9 T cell receptor beta chains were all read from a single sample in a study of blood T cell repertoires in COVID-19. Assay: immunoSEQ multiplex PCR; the TCRdb copy retains only in-frame clones and omits some. The data contain some 260,000 clones, about 88% of them singletons. The sample taken for sequencing was peripheral blood. Source of these receptors: a woman aged 40 to 50 who had recovered from COVID-19.

This chain uses TRBV6-5 with TRBJ2-5, with TRBD2 matching 10 bases. Per germline, CDR1 MNHEY and CDR2 SVGAGI. Trimming at V came to 5 bases and at J to 5 bases, leaving 8 bases not matched to a gene. This CDR3 region has 15 residues. The CDR3 region is CASSQGLALEETQYF. For the CDR3, the DNA is TGTGCCAGCAGTCAGGGACTAGCGTTAGAGGAGACCCAGTACTTC.

The V gene is TRBV5-8, the J gene TRBJ1-2; D not resolved. Trimming removed 1 base from V and 0 bases from J, with 13 bases in between. The length of the CDR3 is 16 residues. Germline-derived CDR1 and CDR2 are SGHTS and YDEGEE. CDR3 loop: CASSLSSSLANYGYTF. DNA of the CDR3: TGTGCCAGCAGCTTGTCCTCGTCCTTAGCTAACTATGGCTACACCTTC.

J is TRBJ2-5 and V is TRBV27, with 8 bases that match TRBD1. J gave up 4 bases and V 4 bases, and 8 bases lay outside the gene matches. CDR1 and CDR2 from the germline V gene are MNHEY and SMNVEV (reference sequence). The CDR3 has 15 amino acids. The CDR3, as DNA: TGTGCCAGCAGTTGGACAGGGTCGGTCGGAGAGACCCAGTACTTC. As protein: CASSWTGSVGETQYF.

This chain links TRBV5-1 with TRBJ2-1, with 7 positions matching TRBD2. The CDR3 has 15 residues. The germline V gene encodes CDR1 SGHRS and CDR2 YFSETQ. V gave up 4 bases and J gave up 6 bases; unmatched junction bases: 10. CDR3 DNA: TGCGCCAGCAGCCCGGACCAGCGGGGAGGCAATGAGCAGTTCTTC. It yields the protein CASSPDQRGGNEQFF. The complete variable domain, with remaining parts taken from reference TRBV5-1 and TRBJ2-1, reads KAGVTQTPRYLIKTRGQQVTLSCSPISGHRSVSWYQQTPGQGLQFLFEYFSETQRNKGNFPGRFSGRQFSNSRSEMNVSTLELGDSALYLCASSPDQRGGNEQFFGPGTRLTVL.

This chain links TRBV7-6 with TRBJ2-2; D not resolved. Germline-derived CDR1 and CDR2 are SGHVS and FNYEAQ. The CDR3 extends over 14 amino acids. Between the trimmed V and J ends, which lost 1 base and 4 bases, there was a span of 7 bases. This CDR3 is CASSLEQSTGELFF. CDR3 DNA sequence: TGTGCCAGCAGCTTAGAACAGTCCACCGGGGAGCTGTTTTTT.

This chain uses TRBV27 with TRBJ2-5, with TRBD1 matching 12 bases. The J segment lost 4 bases and the V segment lost 2 bases, leaving 5 bases of the junction unmatched. CDR3 length: 16 residues. Germline CDR1 is MNHEY and CDR2 is SMNVEV (reference sequence). The CDR3 spells CASSLMGQGAGETQYF. CDR3 bases: TGTGCCAGCAGTTTAATGGGACAGGGGGCGGGAGAGACCCAGTACTTC.

The genes are TRBV7-2 and TRBJ2-4; the match to TRBD2 covers 8 bases. V gave up 5 bases and J gave up 9 bases; unmatched junction bases: 12. Germline assignment: CDR1 SGHTA and CDR2 FQGNSA. The CDR3 has 15 amino acids. In DNA, the CDR3 is TGTGCCAGCAGCCAGACGGGACTAGTCGGGAGCATTCAGTACTTC. Protein product: CASSQTGLVGSIQYF.

The V call is TRBV5-8, the J call TRBJ2-2; D unresolved. Germline V gene sequence: CDR1 SGHTS, CDR2 YDEGEE. Trimming left V 4 bases short and J 1 base short, with 5 bases between. This CDR3 has 13 amino acids. The CDR3 sequence is CASSPRNTGELFF. For the CDR3, the DNA is TGTGCCAGCAGCCCGAGGAACACCGGGGAGCTGTTTTTT.

This chain uses TRBV2 with TRBJ2-5; 9 bases fit TRBD2. Trimming cost V 3 bases and J 5 bases; bases outside gene matches: 10. CDR3 length equals 16 residues. Per the germline V gene, CDR1 is SNHLY and CDR2 is FYNNEI. The CDR3 sequence: CASSDLGLAGRETQYF. The CDR3 nucleotides read TGTGCCAGCAGTGATCTAGGGCTAGCGGGGAGGGAGACCCAGTACTTC.